This entry concerns a single T cell receptor beta chain. The antigen is unknown. This sample was included in a study of T cells in Graves' hyperthyroidism and ophthalmopathy. Study conclusions and caveats: Prediction of ophthalmopathy progression came a median approximately 6.5 months pre-onset. Most thyroid clonotypes expanded above 0.001 were also detected in blood.

Disease duration was under 3 months in the ophthalmopathy patients, who also had a Clinical Activity Score of at least 3 and a NOSPECS grade of at least 4. Based on clinical symptoms, serum thyroxine and TRAb, thyroid ultrasound and orbital computed tomography, diagnoses were reached. TCR beta CDR3 sequences were amplified from RNA transcripts. HTBI primers drove first-round RT-PCR of the TCR CDR3. MiXCR, run by TCRdb on the multiplex PCR reads, gives a single entry per CDR3 protein. The table records hundreds of thousands of distinct CDR3 sequences, approximately 25% of them present only once. Sequencing input: blood. This sequence originates from a woman in her 30s with Graves' ophthalmopathy.

The CDR3 spells CASSWTLMNTEAFF. The CDR3 DNA reads as TGTGCCAGCAGTTGGACACTCATGAACACTGAAGCTTTCTTT. The V and J genes are TRBV27 and TRBJ1-1; D might be TRBD1 (5 bases). Trimming shortened V by 4 bases and J by 0 bases, and 9 bases separated the two germline ends. This CDR3 comprises 14 residues. From germline, CDR1 is MNHEY and CDR2 SMNVEV (reference sequence).